What follows is one T cell receptor beta chain and its context. The trim removed 5 bases at V and 9 bases at J, leaving 3 bases unmatched. Germline V lookup: CDR1 MRHNA, CDR2 SNTAGT. The CDR3 extends over 13 amino acids. This entry comes from a study of blood T cell repertoires in COVID-19. Study-level background: Acute-phase and convalescent COVID-19 samples originated in the United States, Italy and Spain.

Under the authors' procedure: The assay estimated nucleated cells by amplifying reference gene primers. Some clones are missing from TCRdb's copy, which holds only in-frame ones; the method was immunoSEQ multiplex PCR. That table gives V, J and clone size, and the DNA gave D and trimming. This sample yields 150,000 or so clones, of which almost 85% are seen a single time; roughly 13% belongs to the top ten. Sequenced sample: peripheral blood. This sequence joins TRBV6-4 and TRBJ2-1; TRBD2 matches at 11 bases. The TCR comes from a man between 18 and 35 years old with active or convalescent COVID-19. The CDR3 loop reads CASSPGTSGEQFF. CDR3 nucleotides: TGTGCCAGCAGTCCCGGGACTAGCGGTGAGCAGTTCTTC.